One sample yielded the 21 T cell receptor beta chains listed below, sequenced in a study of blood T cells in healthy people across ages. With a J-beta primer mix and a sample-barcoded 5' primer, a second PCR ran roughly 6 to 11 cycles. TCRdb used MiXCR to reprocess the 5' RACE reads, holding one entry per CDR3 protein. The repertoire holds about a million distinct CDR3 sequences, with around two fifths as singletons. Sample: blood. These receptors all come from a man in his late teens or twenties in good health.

The CDR3 spells CASSEGTPKETQYF. In nucleotides, the CDR3 is TGTGCCAGCAGTGAAGGGACCCCTAAAGAGACCCAGTACTTC. This chain connects TRBV2 to TRBJ2-5; D is unresolved. V was trimmed by 1 base and J by 3 bases, leaving 9 bases between them. CDR1 and CDR2 from the germline V gene are SNHLY and FYNNEI. The CDR3 length is 14 residues.

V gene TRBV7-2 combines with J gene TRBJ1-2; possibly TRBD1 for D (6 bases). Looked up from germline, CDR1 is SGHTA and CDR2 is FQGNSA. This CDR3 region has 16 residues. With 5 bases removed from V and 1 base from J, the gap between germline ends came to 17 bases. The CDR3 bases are TGTGCCAGCAGCCCCACAAGGACAGATTATAACTATGGCTACACCTTC. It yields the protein CASSPTRTDYNYGYTF.

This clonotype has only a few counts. CDR3 bases: TGTGCTAGTGGTCCTTCTTTGCGAGAGACCCAGTACTTC. Its protein product is CASGPSLRETQYF. The chain uses TRBV12-5 and TRBJ2-5, with D unclear. CDR1 LGHNT and CDR2 FRNRAP come from the germline V gene. Trimming left V 5 bases short and J 4 bases short, with 11 bases between. The CDR3 contains 13 residues.

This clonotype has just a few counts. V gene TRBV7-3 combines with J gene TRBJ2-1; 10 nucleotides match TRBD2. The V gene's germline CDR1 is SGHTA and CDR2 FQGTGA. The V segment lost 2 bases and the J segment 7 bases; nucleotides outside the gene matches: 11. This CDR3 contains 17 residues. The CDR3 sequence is CASSLPKSGGAWNEQFF. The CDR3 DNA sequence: TGTGCCAGCAGCTTACCTAAAAGCGGGGGGGCATGGAATGAGCAGTTCTTC.

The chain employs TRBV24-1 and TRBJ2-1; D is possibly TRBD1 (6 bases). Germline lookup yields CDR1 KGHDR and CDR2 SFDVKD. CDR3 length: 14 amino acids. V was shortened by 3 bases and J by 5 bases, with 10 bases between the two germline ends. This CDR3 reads CATSDGGLDNEQFF. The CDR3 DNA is TGTGCCACCAGTGATGGGGGCCTGGACAATGAGCAGTTCTTC.

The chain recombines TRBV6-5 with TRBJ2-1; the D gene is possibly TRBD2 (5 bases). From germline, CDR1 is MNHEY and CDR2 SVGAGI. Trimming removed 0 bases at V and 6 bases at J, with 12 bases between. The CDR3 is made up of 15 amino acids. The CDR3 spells CASSYSEGTSNEQFF. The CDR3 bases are TGTGCCAGCAGTTACTCCGAGGGTACGAGCAATGAGCAGTTCTTC.

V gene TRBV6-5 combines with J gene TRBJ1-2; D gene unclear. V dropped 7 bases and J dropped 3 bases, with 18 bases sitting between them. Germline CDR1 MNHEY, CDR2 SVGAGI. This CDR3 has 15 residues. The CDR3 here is CASTRSLTGDYGYTF. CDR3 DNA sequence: TGTGCCAGCACGAGGTCCTTAACCGGTGACTATGGCTACACCTTC.

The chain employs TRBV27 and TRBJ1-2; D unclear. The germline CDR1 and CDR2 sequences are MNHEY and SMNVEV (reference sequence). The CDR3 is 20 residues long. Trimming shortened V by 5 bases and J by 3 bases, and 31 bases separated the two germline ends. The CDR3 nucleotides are TGTGCCAGCAGTCATACCCCTGAACGAGGAGGGTGGGTTTCGGACTATGGCTACACCTTC. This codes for CASSHTPERGGWVSDYGYTF.

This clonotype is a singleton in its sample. The CDR3 region has the DNA TGTGCCAGCAGCTTAGCGTACGGGGGGGCCAGAGAGCAGTACTTC. It encodes CASSLAYGGAREQYF. This chain uses TRBV13 with TRBJ2-5; 8 positions agree with TRBD2. V dropped 1 base and J dropped 11; count of bases not matched to a gene: 12. The germline V gene encodes CDR1 PRHDT and CDR2 FYEKMQ (reference sequence). CDR3 size: 15 residues.

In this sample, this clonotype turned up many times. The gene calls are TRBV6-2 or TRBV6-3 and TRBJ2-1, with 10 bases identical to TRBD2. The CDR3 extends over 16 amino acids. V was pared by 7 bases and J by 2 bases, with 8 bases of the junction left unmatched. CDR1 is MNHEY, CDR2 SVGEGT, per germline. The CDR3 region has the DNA TGTGCCAGCATCCCCATAGCGGGGGGTACCTACAATGAGCAGTTCTTC. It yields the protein CASIPIAGGTYNEQFF.

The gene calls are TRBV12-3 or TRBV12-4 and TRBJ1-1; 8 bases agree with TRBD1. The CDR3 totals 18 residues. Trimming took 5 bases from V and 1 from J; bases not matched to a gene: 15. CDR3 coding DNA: TGTGCCAGCAGTCCTCCCCGGGACAGGAGACTCGCGAACACTGAAGCTTTCTTT. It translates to CASSPPRDRRLANTEAFF.

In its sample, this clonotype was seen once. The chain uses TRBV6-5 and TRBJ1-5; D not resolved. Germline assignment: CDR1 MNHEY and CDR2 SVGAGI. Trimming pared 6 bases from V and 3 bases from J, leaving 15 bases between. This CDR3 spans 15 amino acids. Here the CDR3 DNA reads TGTGCCAGCAGACCCGGGTTACGGTTCAATCAGCCCCAGCATTTT. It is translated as CASRPGLRFNQPQHF.

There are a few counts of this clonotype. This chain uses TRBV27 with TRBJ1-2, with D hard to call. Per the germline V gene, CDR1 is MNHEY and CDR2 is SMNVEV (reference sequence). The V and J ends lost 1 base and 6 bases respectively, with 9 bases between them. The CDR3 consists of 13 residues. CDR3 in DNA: TGTGCCAGCAGTTTATTGGAAGGACATGGCTACACCTTC. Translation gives CASSLLEGHGYTF.

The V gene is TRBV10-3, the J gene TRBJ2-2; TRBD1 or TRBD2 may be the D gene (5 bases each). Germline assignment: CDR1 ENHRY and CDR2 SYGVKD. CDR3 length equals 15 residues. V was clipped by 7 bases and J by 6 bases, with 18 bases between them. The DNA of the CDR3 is TGTGCCATCAAGAGGTCCGTGAGGGACGCCGGGGAGCTGTTTTTT. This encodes CAIKRSVRDAGELFF.

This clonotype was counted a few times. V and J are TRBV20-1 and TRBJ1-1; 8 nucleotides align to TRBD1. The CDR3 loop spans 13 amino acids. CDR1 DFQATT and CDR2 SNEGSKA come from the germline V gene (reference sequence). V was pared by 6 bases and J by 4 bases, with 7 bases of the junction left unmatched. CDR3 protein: CSARTGLSTEAFF. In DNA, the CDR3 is TGCAGTGCAAGGACAGGGCTTAGCACTGAAGCTTTCTTT.

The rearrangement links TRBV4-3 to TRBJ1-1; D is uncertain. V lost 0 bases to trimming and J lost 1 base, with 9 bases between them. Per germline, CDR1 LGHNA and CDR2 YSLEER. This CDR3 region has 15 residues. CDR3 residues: CASSQDHRANTEAFF. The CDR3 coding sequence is TGCGCCAGCAGCCAAGATCACCGGGCGAACACTGAAGCTTTCTTT.

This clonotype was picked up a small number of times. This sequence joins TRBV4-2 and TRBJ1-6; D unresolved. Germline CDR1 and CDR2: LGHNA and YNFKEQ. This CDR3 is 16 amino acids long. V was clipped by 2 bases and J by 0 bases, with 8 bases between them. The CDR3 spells CASSQTVSSYNSPLHF. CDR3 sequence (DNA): TGTGCCAGCAGCCAAACAGTTAGCTCCTATAATTCACCCCTCCACTTT.

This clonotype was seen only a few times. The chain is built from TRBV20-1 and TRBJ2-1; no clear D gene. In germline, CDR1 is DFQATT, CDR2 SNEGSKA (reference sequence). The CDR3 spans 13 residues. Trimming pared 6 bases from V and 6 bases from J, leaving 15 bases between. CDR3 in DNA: TGCAGTGCCTTGACCCCGGGCTTCAATGAGCAGTTCTTC. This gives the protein CSALTPGFNEQFF.

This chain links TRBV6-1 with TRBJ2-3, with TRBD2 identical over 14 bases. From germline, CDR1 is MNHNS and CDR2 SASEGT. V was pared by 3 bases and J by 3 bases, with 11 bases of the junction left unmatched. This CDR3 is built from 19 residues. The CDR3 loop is CASSDRLAGGPGRTDTQYF. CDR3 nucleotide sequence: TGTGCCAGCAGTGACCGACTAGCGGGGGGGCCGGGGCGTACAGATACGCAGTATTTT.

The CDR3 nucleotides are TGTGCCAGCAGCTTTACAGGGGGCGGAGGCGGCTACACCTTC. It encodes CASSFTGGGGGYTF. The chain recombines TRBV7-9 with TRBJ1-2, with TRBD1 matching over 9 bases. With V trimmed by 3 bases and J by 8 bases, 7 bases remained unmatched. The CDR3 consists of 14 residues. From germline, CDR1 is SEHNR and CDR2 FQNEAQ (reference sequence).

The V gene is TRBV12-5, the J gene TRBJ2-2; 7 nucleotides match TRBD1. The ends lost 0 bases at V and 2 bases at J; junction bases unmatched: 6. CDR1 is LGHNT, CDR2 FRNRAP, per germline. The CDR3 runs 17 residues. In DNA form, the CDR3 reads TGTGCTAGTGGTTTGGTAAACAGGGGCACTAACACCGGGGAGCTGTTTTTT. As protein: CASGLVNRGTNTGELFF.